Here is one T cell receptor beta chain with its context. The antigen this receptor binds is unknown. Base qualities are not recorded, but no much larger clone differs from it by a single base. The germline V gene gives CDR1 as SGHRS and CDR2 as YFSETQ. Relative to germline, V is 4 bases shorter and J is 4 bases shorter, with 11 bases between their ends. From the cysteine up to the phenylalanine, the CDR3 has a length of 14 residues. The kept DNA is CDR3 alone, 42 bases in frame from the first base. In Seattle, one collaborating source enrolled patients while the infection was active and tracked those patients longitudinally over the course of disease. Collaborating institutions collected whole blood in K2EDTA tubes following their own protocols. For TCRbeta analysis, collaborators shipped samples as frozen whole blood, isolated PBMCs, or DNA extracted from either of those sample types. TCRbeta CDR3 regions were amplified from genomic DNA by means of the immunoSEQ Assay, a bias-controlled multiplex PCR. Per the source publication's procedure: The number of nucleated cells in each sample was estimated by amplification of reference gene primers within the assay. Sequence reads were collapsed and filtered to measure the absolute abundance of every unique TCRbeta CDR3 rearrangement. Productive Simpson clonality was computed per sample as the square root of Simpson's diversity index over productive rearrangements. What TCRdb holds here is the immuneACCESS table cut down to in-frame rearrangements. Part of the clones is not present; checked against another copy, under half of the missing clones reflect an unresolved V gene, and the others are unexplained. V and J calls plus clone size are reproduced from that table; the DNA served to infer D and trimming. Across this sample there are about 98,000 clones, with roughly 90% seen only once. Clones ranked in the top ten supply approximately 5.6% of the sample.

The sample is drawn from a study of blood T cell repertoires in COVID-19 (dated by TCRdb to about 2020). Describing the broader study: Samples covering the acute and convalescent phases of COVID-19 were provided by collaborators in the United States, Italy and Spain. Subjects who had been exposed to COVID-19, were actively infected with it, or had recovered from it provided the deeply sampled blood TCRbeta repertoires that made up the dataset. The material from the prospective study consisted of cDNA or gDNA derived from T cells, B-cell-depleted T cells, or PBMCs. Where available, HLA class I and class II types were obtained from metadata supplied by the sample provider rather than from assay-based typing. Samples came from the ongoing ImmuneRACE study (first 160 participants) plus 1,254 subjects from 6 global collaborators. The repertoires were released in a freely available public database meant as a resource for research on the immune response to SARS-CoV-2. The sample metadata nearly always contained a de-identified subject ID, COVID-19 status, age in years and sex. Summary of the overall study and its limitations: Clinical and demographic metadata were provided uncurated, with the amount varying by source and participant.

The receptor was derived from a woman between 45 and 60 years old with COVID-19, enrolled during active disease. The sequence is built from TRBV5-1 and TRBJ2-2; TRBD1 might be the D gene, on 6 matching bases. The material sequenced was peripheral blood. This receptor carries the CDR3 CASSLMDSTGELFF. The DNA sequence is TGCGCCAGCAGCCTGATGGACAGCACCGGGGAGCTGTTTTTT.